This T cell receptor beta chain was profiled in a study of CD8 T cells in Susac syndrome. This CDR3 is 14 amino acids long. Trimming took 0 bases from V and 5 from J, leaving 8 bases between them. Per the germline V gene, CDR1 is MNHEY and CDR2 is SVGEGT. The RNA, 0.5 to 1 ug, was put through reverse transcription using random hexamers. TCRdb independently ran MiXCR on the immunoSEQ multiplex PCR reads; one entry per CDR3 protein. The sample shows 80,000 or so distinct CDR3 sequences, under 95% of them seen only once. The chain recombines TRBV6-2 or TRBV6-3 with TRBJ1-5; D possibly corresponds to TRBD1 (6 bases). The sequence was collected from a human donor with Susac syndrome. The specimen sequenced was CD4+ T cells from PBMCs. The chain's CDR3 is CASSYSNRDQPQHF. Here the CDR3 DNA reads TGTGCCAGCAGTTACTCGAACAGGGATCAGCCCCAGCATTTT.